This TCR beta chain was identified in a study of T cells in Graves' hyperthyroidism and ophthalmopathy. General study findings and limits: The model anticipated ophthalmopathy a median around 6 months pre-onset.

The CDR3 sequence is 14 residues long. V lost 3 bases and J lost 5; bases outside the gene matches: 5. From germline, CDR1 is DFQATT and CDR2 SNEGSKA (reference sequence). Stable disease denoted Graves' hyperthyroidism without ophthalmopathy progression within 18 months. Using RNA transcripts as the source, TCR beta CDR3 regions were amplified. HTBI primers were used for first-round RT-PCR of the TCR CDR3. Via MiXCR, TCRdb re-called the multiplex PCR reads, giving one row per CDR3 protein. Among 200,000 to 250,000 distinct CDR3 sequences listed, roughly a sixth were seen once. A note on this clonotype: Its matching antigen is unknown.

This receptor was taken from a woman aged 50 to 60 with Graves' hyperthyroidism. The J gene is TRBJ2-2, the V gene TRBV20-1; 8 bases line up with TRBD2. Sequencing was performed on blood. This chain's CDR3 is CSASKAGGTGELFF. CDR3 nucleotides: TGCAGTGCTAGTAAGGCGGGAGGAACCGGGGAGCTGTTTTTT.